This TCR beta chain was documented in a study of somatic mutations in cytotoxic T cells in rheumatoid arthritis. Whole-study context: After diagnosis, follow-up samples were drawn while patients received methotrexate, hydroxychloroquine, sulfasalazine or similar immunosuppressive therapy.

CDR3 size: 12 residues. Losses at the gene ends were 4 bases for V and 6 bases for J; bases not matched to a gene: 3. Germline CDR1 and CDR2: SGHVS and FQNEAQ. The protocol was immunoSEQ multiplex PCR, while the TCRdb copy is restricted to in-frame clones and leaves out a portion. The table records around 2,000 clones, around 70% of them present only once. The sequence was obtained from a man in his 70s with rheumatoid arthritis. This sequence joins TRBV7-8 and TRBJ2-7; 7 positions agree with TRBD1. The specimen comprised CD8+ T cells sorted from blood, sampled at a follow-up visit. For the CDR3, the DNA is TGTGCCAGCAGCTCCGACAGGGCCGAGCAGTACTTC. Its protein is CASSSDRAEQYF.